The 21 T cell receptor beta chains in this list originate from one sample, sequenced in a study of blood T cell repertoires in COVID-19. TCRdb's table, derived via immunoSEQ multiplex PCR, lists solely in-frame clones and lacks some. Among 110,000 to 150,000 clones listed, 85% to 90% were seen once. The sequenced sample was peripheral blood. The receptors were sampled from a man aged 60 to 69 with active or convalescent COVID-19.

V is TRBV28 and J is TRBJ2-5; the D gene is possibly TRBD1 (6 bases). V lost 9 bases and J lost 4, with 21 bases in between. The length of the CDR3 is 15 residues. The V gene's germline CDR1 is MDHEN and CDR2 SYDVKM. CDR3 protein: CARPLGAGVTETQYF. CDR3 coding DNA: TGTGCCAGGCCTTTGGGGGCAGGGGTTACAGAGACCCAGTACTTC.

The chain joins TRBV5-8 to TRBJ1-1, with a possible D match to TRBD1 (5 bases). The CDR3 loop spans 13 amino acids. Looked up from germline, CDR1 is SGHTS and CDR2 is YDEGEE. Trimming left V 4 bases short and J 10 bases short, with 17 bases between. CDR3 nucleotide sequence: TGTGCCAGCAGCCGCCGGGGGGGTTTGGGAGCTTTCTTT. Its translation is CASSRRGGLGAFF.

This clone has only a few counts. The genes are TRBV7-2 and TRBJ2-4; no clear D. CDR1 is SGHTA and CDR2 is FQGNSA in the germline V gene. The V end lost 1 base, the J end lost 1 base, and 5 bases lay between the germline ends. The CDR3 is 14 amino acids. In DNA, the CDR3 is TGTGCCAGCAGCTTAGACACGGCCAAAAACATTCAGTACTTC. Protein product: CASSLDTAKNIQYF.

CDR3 protein: CASSRALSNQPQHF. The CDR3 DNA reads as TGTGCCAGCAGCAGGGCCCTTAGCAATCAGCCCCAGCATTTT. V gene TRBV7-9 combines with J gene TRBJ1-5; D not certain. Per the germline V gene, CDR1 is SEHNR and CDR2 is FQNEAQ (reference sequence). CDR3 length: 14 residues. With 5 bases removed from V and 0 bases from J, the gap between germline ends came to 8 bases.

The J gene is TRBJ1-1, the V gene TRBV11-2; D ambiguous. The CDR3 runs to 13 residues. The V end was cut by 3 bases, the J end by 2 bases, with 7 bases between. The germline V gene encodes CDR1 SGHAT and CDR2 FQNNGV. CDR3 residues: CASSFTSNTEAFF. DNA for the CDR3: TGTGCCAGCAGCTTTACAAGTAACACTGAAGCTTTCTTT. Together with reference TRBV11-2 and TRBJ1-1, the CDR3 gives the full variable domain: EAGVAQSPRYKIIEKRQSVAFWCNPISGHATLYWYQQILGQGPKLLIQFQNNGVVDDSQLPKDRFSAERLKGVDSTLKIQPAKLEDSAVYLCASSFTSNTEAFFGQGTRLTVV.

This chain joins TRBV5-6 and TRBJ1-6; 12 bases are a match to TRBD1. Germline CDR1 is SGHDT and CDR2 is YYEEEE. The CDR3 is 14 amino acids. Losses at the gene ends were 4 bases for V and 12 bases for J; bases not matched to a gene: 5. CDR3 sequence reads: CASSLGTGGQPLHF. The CDR3 DNA reads as TGTGCCAGCAGCCTCGGGACAGGGGGCCAACCCCTCCACTTT.

This chain uses TRBV5-6 with TRBJ2-7; 7 bases are shared with TRBD1. Looked up from germline, CDR1 is SGHDT and CDR2 is YYEEEE. The CDR3 contains 14 residues. Unmatched junction bases numbered 4, after V lost 2 bases and J lost 2 bases. The CDR3 loop is CASSFRQGAYEQYF. The CDR3 DNA is TGTGCCAGCAGCTTTCGGCAGGGGGCCTACGAGCAGTACTTC.

The chain employs TRBV4-2 and TRBJ2-3; 11 bases fit TRBD2. Losses at the gene ends were 1 base for V and 6 bases for J; bases not matched to a gene: 6. Germline V CDR1 and CDR2: LGHNA, YNFKEQ. The CDR3 runs 16 residues. CDR3 in amino acids: CASSQVLAGGSDTQYF. Here the CDR3 DNA reads TGTGCCAGCAGCCAAGTGCTAGCGGGGGGCTCGGATACGCAGTATTTT.

V and J are TRBV12-5 and TRBJ2-5, with D possibly matching TRBD1 (5 bases). The ends were cut back, 1 base at V and 3 bases at J, with 12 bases in the middle. Germline V gene data show CDR1 as LGHNT and CDR2 as FRNRAP. This CDR3 has 15 amino acids. CDR3 coding DNA: TGTGCTAGTGGTTTGGGGATAGGGGTGGAAGAGACCCAGTACTTC. Residues: CASGLGIGVEETQYF.

The chain recombines TRBV19 with TRBJ2-1; D is unresolved. Germline CDR1 is LNHDA and CDR2 is SQIVND (reference sequence). The V gene lost 5 bases and the J gene lost 0 bases, with 14 bases spanning the gap. The CDR3 contains 16 residues. Here the CDR3 reads CASSPDGVGSYNEQFF. CDR3 nucleotide sequence: TGTGCCAGTAGTCCCGACGGAGTGGGCTCCTACAATGAGCAGTTCTTC.

CDR3 in amino acids: CATKGTSGNTQYF. In nucleotides, the CDR3 is TGTGCCACAAAAGGGACTAGCGGAAATACGCAGTATTTT. This chain connects TRBV10-3 to TRBJ2-3, with 11 bases lining up with TRBD2. CDR1 and CDR2 (germline): ENHRY, SYGVKD. The V segment lost 10 bases and the J segment 7 bases; nucleotides outside the gene matches: 7. The CDR3 sequence is 13 residues long.

This clone came up many times. The CDR3 spells CASSEGPGFTDTQYF. The CDR3 DNA is TGTGCCAGCAGTGAAGGCCCGGGATTCACAGATACGCAGTATTTT. V and J are TRBV2 and TRBJ2-3, with D possibly matching TRBD2 (5 bases). Deletions cut 1 base from V and 2 bases from J, with 10 bases between. Germline V gene data show CDR1 as SNHLY and CDR2 as FYNNEI. CDR3 length: 15 amino acids.

The DNA of the CDR3 is TGTGCCAGCAGTTACTCGTCAGGGGCGGGCGACAATCAGCCCCAGCATTTT. Translated, it gives CASSYSSGAGDNQPQHF. The chain couples TRBV6-2 or TRBV6-3 to TRBJ1-5; perhaps TRBD1 as D (6 bases). This CDR3 has 17 residues. The germline CDR1 and CDR2 sequences are MNHEY and SVGEGT. Trimming took off 0 bases at V and 3 bases at J, with 15 bases between the two ends.

The chain employs TRBV5-1 and TRBJ1-6; the D is unclear. V dropped 0 bases and J dropped 7 bases, with 11 bases sitting between them. This CDR3 spans 15 amino acids. Germline loops: CDR1 SGHRS, CDR2 YFSETQ. CDR3 DNA sequence: TGCGCCAGCAGCTTGGATGAGATCTCGAATTCACCCCTCCACTTT. It specifies CASSLDEISNSPLHF.

The CDR3 region has the DNA TGTGCCAGCAGTAGGGACAGATATGGGACCCAGTACTTC. Its protein product is CASSRDRYGTQYF. V usage is TRBV12-3 or TRBV12-4 and J usage is TRBJ2-5; 7 nucleotides agree with TRBD1. V was clipped by 5 bases and J by 7 bases; unmatched bases: 7. CDR3 length equals 13 residues.

This clone was seen a single time. The chain links TRBV30 to TRBJ2-3; unclear D gene. The CDR3 covers 13 residues. V was cut by 8 bases and J by 1 base, with 13 bases left in between. CDR1 and CDR2 from the germline V gene are GTSNPN and SVGIG (reference sequence). The CDR3 protein is CARLFRGTDTQYF. In DNA form, the CDR3 reads TGTGCCAGATTGTTCCGGGGCACAGATACGCAGTATTTT.

This clone has just one count. The chain carries TRBV5-1 and TRBJ2-6, with D uncertain. The CDR3 is 16 amino acids. Deletions cut 1 base from V and 1 base from J, with 9 bases between. CDR1 and CDR2 (germline): SGHRS, YFSETQ. CDR3: CASSLPLQSGANVLTF. CDR3 sequence (DNA): TGCGCCAGCAGCTTGCCGCTACAGTCTGGGGCCAACGTCCTGACTTTC.

This chain links TRBV2 with TRBJ2-7; a possible D gene is TRBD2 (5 bases). Germline-derived CDR1 and CDR2 are SNHLY and FYNNEI. V lost 6 bases and J 4 bases, leaving 10 bases between the germline ends. CDR3 length: 12 amino acids. The CDR3 nucleotides read TGTGCCAGCAGATGGGAGAATTACGAGCAGTACTTC. Its protein is CASRWENYEQYF.

The CDR3: CASKDEGGEGGQPQHF. CDR3 coding DNA: TGTGCCAGCAAAGACGAAGGGGGGGAAGGAGGTCAGCCCCAGCATTTT. This sequence joins TRBV5-4 and TRBJ1-5; D is possibly TRBD1 (6 bases). Trimming took off 6 bases at V and 6 bases at J, with 22 bases between the two ends. CDR1 SGHNT and CDR2 YYREEE come from the germline V gene (reference sequence). This CDR3 contains 16 residues.

V usage is TRBV2 and J usage is TRBJ1-1; weak D call: TRBD1 (5 bases). Germline assignment: CDR1 SNHLY and CDR2 FYNNEI. CDR3 size: 14 residues. The V and J ends lost 5 bases and 4 bases respectively, with 14 bases between them. As DNA, the CDR3 is TGTGCCAGCAGTCGCCAGGGAGGTGGCACTGAAGCTTTCTTT. Amino acids: CASSRQGGGTEAFF.

V gene TRBV5-5 combines with J gene TRBJ2-7; 12 nucleotides match TRBD2. CDR1 and CDR2 from the germline V gene are SGHKS and YYEKEE (reference sequence). The CDR3 extends over 18 amino acids. V shed 0 bases and J 1 base; nucleotides not matched to a gene: 8. The CDR3, as DNA: TGTGCCAGCAGCTTGGACCCTAGCGGGAGGGCCTATTCCTACGAGCAGTACTTC. Its translation is CASSLDPSGRAYSYEQYF.